The clone carrying this T cell receptor beta chain has at least ten counts. Its antigen remains unidentified. The V and J ends lost 4 bases and 0 bases respectively, with 15 bases between them. The CDR3 contains 16 residues. Germline V gives CDR1 SGHNT, CDR2 YENEEA. Clinicians diagnosed patients from clinical symptoms, serum thyroxine and TRAb, thyroid ultrasound and orbital computed tomography. RNA transcripts yielded amplified TCR beta CDR3 regions. The primer set for the first-round RT-PCR of the TCR CDR3 was HTBI. TCRdb fed the multiplex PCR reads into MiXCR, producing one record per CDR3 protein. The sample holds over 500,000 distinct CDR3 sequences; roughly 18% are singletons and the top ten take roughly 15%. This record comes from a study of T cells in Graves' hyperthyroidism and ophthalmopathy. Study-wide results and limits: Researchers found most expanded thyroid clonotypes above 0.001 in blood as well. Ophthalmopathy cases were set apart from stable hyperthyroidism by a 13 V-J model.

This sequence originates from a woman younger than 30 with Graves' ophthalmopathy. Sequenced sample: blood. The chain carries TRBV11-3 and TRBJ1-1; D call uncertain. This chain's CDR3 is CASSYGRVDLNTEAFF. In DNA form, the CDR3 reads TGTGCCAGCAGCTATGGGCGGGTGGATCTGAACACTGAAGCTTTCTTT. The complete variable domain, with remaining parts taken from reference TRBV11-3 and TRBJ1-1, reads EAGVVQSPRYKIIEKKQPVAFWCNPISGHNTLYWYLQNLGQGPELLIRYENEEAVDDSQLPKDRFSAERLKGVDSTLKIQPAELGDSAVYLCASSYGRVDLNTEAFFGQGTRLTVV.